The 15 T cell receptor beta chains in this list originate from one sample, sequenced in a study of blood T cell repertoires in COVID-19. Clones were sequenced by immunoSEQ multiplex PCR, and TCRdb holds only the in-frame ones, with some missing. The sample records nearly 350,000 clones, about four fifths being singletons. What was sequenced was peripheral blood. The receptors were sampled from a man aged 25 to 40 with active or convalescent COVID-19.

V and J are TRBV11-3 and TRBJ2-7, with a weak D call TRBD2 (5 bases). The CDR3 sequence is 12 residues long. Trimming took off 5 bases at V and 4 bases at J, with 9 bases between the two ends. CDR1 SGHNT and CDR2 YENEEA come from the germline V gene. CDR3 nucleotide sequence: TGTGCCAGCAGCACACGGGGTTACGAGCAGTACTTC. Encoded protein: CASSTRGYEQYF. Drawing the rest from reference TRBV11-3 and TRBJ2-7, the complete variable domain is EAGVVQSPRYKIIEKKQPVAFWCNPISGHNTLYWYLQNLGQGPELLIRYENEEAVDDSQLPKDRFSAERLKGVDSTLKIQPAELGDSAVYLCASSTRGYEQYFGPGTRLTVT.

The count of this clone is one. DNA for the CDR3: TGTGCCAGCAGCCCTGAGGGAAGAGGGACAGGGAGCGAAAAACTGTTTTTT. Translation gives CASSPEGRGTGSEKLFF. J is TRBJ1-4 and V is TRBV28; 9 bases line up with TRBD1. CDR3 length equals 17 residues. The V and J ends lost 6 bases and 8 bases, in that order; junction bases with no gene match: 16. Germline CDR1 MDHEN, CDR2 SYDVKM. The full variable domain, rest sourced from reference TRBV28 and TRBJ1-4, is DVKVTQSSRYLVKRTGEKVFLECVQDMDHENMFWYRQDPGLGLRLIYFSYDVKMKEKGDIPEGYSVSREKKERFSLILESASTNQTSMYLCASSPEGRGTGSEKLFFGSGTQLSVL.

Remarks on this clone: Additional DNA sequences in this sample encode the identical CDR3. The J gene is TRBJ1-5, the V gene TRBV6-5; TRBD1 might be the D (6 bases). There are 14 residues in the CDR3. In germline, CDR1 is MNHEY, CDR2 SVGAGI. The V gene lost 6 bases and the J gene lost 4 bases, with 13 bases spanning the gap. CDR3 nucleotide sequence: TGTGCCAGCAGAAAAACAGGGCGGAATCAGCCCCAGCATTTT. Amino acids: CASRKTGRNQPQHF.

The chain is built from TRBV12-3 or TRBV12-4 and TRBJ1-1; TRBD1 is a possible D gene (6 bases). This CDR3 is built from 13 residues. V lost 7 bases and J 2 bases, leaving 11 bases between the germline ends. CDR3 loop: CASTRGANTEAFF. CDR3 DNA: TGTGCCAGCACCAGGGGCGCCAACACTGAAGCTTTCTTT.

The chain combines TRBV30 with TRBJ2-1; D is uncertain. Germline CDR1 GTSNPN, CDR2 SVGIG (reference sequence). The CDR3 length is 12 residues. Trimming removed 4 bases at V and 5 bases at J, with 9 bases between. CDR3 in amino acids: CAWTSFHNEQFF. The CDR3 nucleotides read TGTGCCTGGACTAGTTTCCACAATGAGCAGTTCTTC. Full variable domain (outside the CDR3, taken from reference TRBV30 and TRBJ2-1): SQTIHQWPATLVQPVGSPLSLECTVEGTSNPNLYWYRQAAGRGLQLLFYSVGIGQISSEVPQNLSASRPQDRQFILSSKKLLLSDSGFYLCAWTSFHNEQFFGPGTRLTVL.

This clone was counted only a few times. V and J are TRBV7-2 and TRBJ1-2; a weak D match, TRBD1 (5 bases). Trimming cost V 5 bases and J 8 bases, with 12 bases left between them. This CDR3 contains 12 residues. CDR1 is SGHTA and CDR2 is FQGNSA in the germline V gene. The CDR3 DNA reads TGTGCCAGCAGCCAGTCGGGGGAGGGCTACACCTTC. It codes for CASSQSGEGYTF.

The gene calls are TRBV2 and TRBJ1-5; tentative D call: TRBD1 (5 bases). V was pared by 7 bases and J by 6 bases, with 16 bases between. There are 14 residues in the CDR3. The germline V gene has CDR1 SNHLY and CDR2 FYNNEI. The DNA of the CDR3 is TGTGCCAGCAATCGGAGGGGTGGATTTCAGCCCCAGCATTTT. It specifies CASNRRGGFQPQHF.

This clone was observed a handful of times. The rearrangement uses TRBV30 and TRBJ2-7; TRBD1 matches at 7 bases. The CDR3 is made up of 13 amino acids. Per the germline V gene, CDR1 is GTSNPN and CDR2 is SVGIG (reference sequence). The chain's CDR3 is CAPETTGNYEQYF. In nucleotides, the CDR3 is TGTGCACCTGAGACGACAGGGAACTACGAGCAGTACTTC.

Worth noting for this clone: This CDR3 is also generated by other DNA sequences in the sample. V usage is TRBV9 and J usage is TRBJ1-2, with D maybe TRBD1 (5 bases). CDR1 and CDR2 (germline): SGDLS, YYNGEE. V was cut by 0 bases and J by 2 bases, with 5 bases left in between. CDR3 length: 13 residues. In nucleotides, the CDR3 is TGTGCCAGCAGCGTAGGACAGAACTATGGCTACACCTTC. Protein: CASSVGQNYGYTF.

The rearrangement links TRBV11-3 to TRBJ2-1; TRBD2 matches 14 bases. CDR1 and CDR2 (germline): SGHNT, YENEEA. V lost 1 base and J lost 9; bases outside the gene matches: 5. The CDR3 has 16 amino acids. Here the CDR3 reads CASSLGLAGGNGEQFF. The CDR3 bases are TGTGCCAGCAGCTTAGGACTAGCGGGAGGGAATGGTGAGCAGTTCTTC.

CDR3 loop: CASSQTSGRADEQFF. CDR3 nucleotide sequence: TGTGCCAGCAGCCAAACTAGCGGGAGGGCCGATGAGCAGTTCTTC. The V gene is TRBV6-5, the J gene TRBJ2-1; 13 nucleotides match TRBD2. V was pared by 6 bases and J by 8 bases, with 7 bases of the junction left unmatched. CDR3 size: 15 residues. Per germline, CDR1 MNHEY and CDR2 SVGAGI.

The chain couples TRBV18 to TRBJ2-3, with D maybe TRBD1 (6 bases). Deletions cut 0 bases from V and 4 bases from J, with 17 bases between. The V gene's germline CDR1 is KGHSH and CDR2 LQKENI. The CDR3 length is 17 residues. CDR3 in amino acids: CASSPPVWGPESDTQYF. The CDR3 DNA reads as TGTGCCAGCTCACCACCCGTGTGGGGGCCAGAGTCAGATACGCAGTATTTT.

Notes on this clone: A clone one base away is much larger, so this may be a read error. The V call is TRBV3-1 (or the pseudogene TRBV3-2), the J call TRBJ2-5; a possible D gene is TRBD2 (6 bases). The ends were cut back, 5 bases at V and 5 bases at J, with 6 bases in the middle. The CDR3 has 11 amino acids. Germline V gene sequence: CDR1 LGHDT, CDR2 YNNKEL (reference sequence). The CDR3 loop is CASSGGETQYF. DNA for the CDR3: TGTGCCAGCAGCGGGGGGGAGACCCAGTACTTC.

The J gene is TRBJ1-2, the V gene TRBV6-1; D unclear. Trimming stripped 1 base from V and 8 bases from J, with 20 bases between. CDR1 and CDR2 from the germline V gene are MNHNS and SASEGT. The CDR3 is 16 amino acids. CDR3 sequence (DNA): TGTGCCAGCAGTGAAGAGATCGGTCGCCCGGGAGAGGGCTACACCTTC. Its protein is CASSEEIGRPGEGYTF.

The J gene is TRBJ2-6, the V gene TRBV11-2, with D hard to call. The CDR3 has 16 residues. Trimming removed 3 bases from V and 0 bases from J, with 9 bases in between. CDR1 SGHAT and CDR2 FQNNGV come from the germline V gene. In DNA, the CDR3 is TGTGCCAGCAGCTTGATTGGCAGCTCTGGGGCCAACGTCCTGACTTTC. It codes for CASSLIGSSGANVLTF.